Listed below are T cell receptor beta chains from one sample, sequenced in a study of T cells after yellow fever vaccination. From the 5' RACE reads, TCRdb called clonotypes with MiXCR, one entry per CDR3 protein. The repertoire has a few hundred thousand distinct CDR3 sequences, less than 4.5% of them found once; the top ten carry about 20%. The input for sequencing was PBMCs, taken on the day of the yellow fever booster vaccination. Receptors originate from a man younger than 35 who received the YFV17D yellow fever vaccine. Both conserved end residues are part of each CDR3. Fields, in order: V gene, J gene, clone size, D gene, CDR3 protein, CDR3 DNA. D genes are given only for firm matches. Some rows have no size entry. The others give once, few or many, or a class for an expanded clone.

TRBV7-8	TRBJ2-2	many	-	CASSSFYLGTGELFF	TGTGCCAGCAGCTCGTTTTACCTAGGGACCGGGGAGCTGTTTTTT
TRBV7-2	TRBJ1-5	-	-	CASSLAGGAPQPQHF	TGTGCCAGCAGCTTAGCGGGGGGGGCACCGCAGCCCCAGCATTTT
TRBV18	TRBJ1-5	once	TRBD1	CASSPATGGRGSGRYQPQHF	TGTGCCAGCTCACCAGCGACAGGGGGACGTGGATCGGGCCGTTATCAGCCCCAGCATTTT
TRBV2	TRBJ2-3	few	TRBD2	CASSRDYDQYF	TGTGCCAGCAGCCGGGACTACGATCAGTATTTT
TRBV24-1	TRBJ2-3	-	-	CATSDYDFPTDTQYF	TGTGCCACCAGTGATTATGACTTCCCGACAGATACGCAGTATTTT
TRBV9	TRBJ2-7	-	TRBD1	CASQGDQASRQYF	TGTGCCAGCCAGGGGGACCAGGCTTCCCGGCAGTACTTC
TRBV7-8	TRBJ1-5	few	-	CASSPIQGQPQHF	TGTGCCAGCAGCCCCATACAGGGTCAGCCCCAGCATTTT
TRBV10-3	TRBJ1-1	few	-	CAISVRGKGETEAFF	TGTGCCATCAGCGTCCGAGGGAAGGGGGAAACTGAAGCTTTCTTT
TRBV27	TRBJ2-1	many	TRBD1	CASSFPLDGTGLNEQFF	TGTGCCAGCAGTTTCCCCTTGGACGGGACAGGGCTCAATGAGCAGTTCTTC
TRBV10-1	TRBJ1-6	-	-	CASSESGFSPLHF	TGCGCCAGCAGTGAGTCGGGGTTTTCACCCCTCCACTTT
TRBV12-3/TRBV12-4	TRBJ2-1	-	TRBD1	CASSSGQGWDEQFF	TGTGCCAGCAGTTCCGGACAGGGATGGGATGAGCAGTTCTTC
TRBV6-6	TRBJ2-5	few	-	CASSYSSGVEETQYF	TGTGCCAGCAGTTACTCATCAGGGGTTGAAGAGACCCAGTACTTC
TRBV5-4	TRBJ2-3	many	TRBD2	CASSLVASISGGGRSTDTQYF	TGTGCCAGCAGCTTGGTCGCGTCGATTAGCGGGGGCGGAAGGTCCACAGATACGCAGTATTTT
TRBV5-5	TRBJ2-3	few	-	CASSLAASELTDTQYF	TGTGCCAGCAGCTTGGCTGCCAGCGAGCTGACAGATACGCAGTATTTT
TRBV20-1	TRBJ2-7	-	-	CSARGVLGEQYF	TGCAGTGCTAGAGGCGTTCTCGGCGAGCAGTACTTC
TRBV6-2/TRBV6-3	TRBJ2-7	many	-	CASSYRDYEQYF	TGTGCCAGCAGTTACCGGGACTACGAGCAGTACTTC
TRBV2	TRBJ2-2	few	-	CASSESLGYSGELFF	TGTGCCAGCAGTGAATCTCTCGGTTACTCCGGGGAGCTGTTTTTT